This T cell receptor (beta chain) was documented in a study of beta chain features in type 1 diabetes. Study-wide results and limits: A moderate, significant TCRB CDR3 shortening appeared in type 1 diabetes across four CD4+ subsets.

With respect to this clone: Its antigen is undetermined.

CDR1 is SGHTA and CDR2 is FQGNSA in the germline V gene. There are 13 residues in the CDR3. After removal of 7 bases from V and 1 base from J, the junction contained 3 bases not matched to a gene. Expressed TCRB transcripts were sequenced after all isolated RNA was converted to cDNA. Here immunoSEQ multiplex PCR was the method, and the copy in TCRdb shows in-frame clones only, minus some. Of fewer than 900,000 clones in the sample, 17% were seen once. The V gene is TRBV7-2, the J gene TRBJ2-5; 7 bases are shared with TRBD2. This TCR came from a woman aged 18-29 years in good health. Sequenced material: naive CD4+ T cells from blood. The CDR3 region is CASKASGQETQYF. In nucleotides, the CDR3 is TGTGCCAGCAAAGCTAGCGGCCAAGAGACCCAGTACTTC.